These T cell receptor beta chains were read from a single sample in a study of CD8 T cells in ankylosing spondylitis. In TCRdb, the 5' RACE reads were re-called with MiXCR into one record per CDR3 protein. The sample has 200,000 to 250,000 distinct CDR3 sequences; 7.5% to 9.5% are singletons. Input material: blood, either unsorted or a sorted T cell fraction (not recorded which). The receptors stem from a female donor with ankylosing spondylitis or in good health (not recorded which). The CDR3 runs from the conserved cysteine through the conserved F or W. D genes are given only for firm matches. Not every row has a clone size; where given, it reads once, few, many or a size class.

clone size: many; J gene: TRBJ1-2; D gene: NA; V gene: TRBV29-1; CDR3 protein: CTATENYGYTF; CDR3 DNA: TGCACGGCGACGGAAAACTATGGCTACACCTTC
clone size: many; J gene: TRBJ1-2; D gene: TRBD1; V gene: TRBV27; CDR3 protein: CASSLQGSDYGYTF; CDR3 DNA: TGTGCCAGCAGTCTACAGGGGTCGGACTATGGCTACACCTTC
clone size: NA; J gene: TRBJ2-7; D gene: TRBD2; V gene: TRBV6-2/TRBV6-3; CDR3 protein: CASSYRTSRSYEQYF; CDR3 DNA: TGTGCCAGCAGTTACAGGACTAGCCGATCCTACGAGCAGTACTTC
clone size: many; J gene: TRBJ2-3; D gene: NA; V gene: TRBV27; CDR3 protein: CASRRGIPRDTQYF; CDR3 DNA: TGTGCCAGCAGGAGGGGCATCCCTCGGGATACGCAGTATTTT
clone size: many; J gene: TRBJ2-7; D gene: NA; V gene: TRBV4-3; CDR3 protein: CASSQDHETRDEQYF; CDR3 DNA: TGCGCCAGCAGCCAAGATCACGAGACTAGGGACGAGCAGTACTTC
clone size: NA; J gene: TRBJ2-3; D gene: TRBD2; V gene: TRBV5-1; CDR3 protein: CASSLVAGGFTDTQYF; CDR3 DNA: TGCGCCAGCAGCTTGGTTGCGGGAGGTTTCACAGATACGCAGTATTTT
clone size: few; J gene: TRBJ2-7; D gene: TRBD1; V gene: TRBV6-1; CDR3 protein: CASSVGTGGEDYEQYF; CDR3 DNA: TGTGCCAGCAGTGTAGGGACAGGGGGCGAGGACTACGAGCAGTACTTC
clone size: many; J gene: TRBJ2-2; D gene: TRBD1; V gene: TRBV10-3; CDR3 protein: CAIRRGTGGGSTGELFF; CDR3 DNA: TGTGCCATCAGGAGGGGCACAGGGGGCGGTAGCACCGGGGAGCTGTTTTTT
clone size: many; J gene: TRBJ2-2; D gene: NA; V gene: TRBV23-1; CDR3 protein: CASSPRRDGTGELFF; CDR3 DNA: TGCGCCAGCAGTCCACGAAGGGATGGCACCGGGGAGCTGTTTTTT
clone size: many; J gene: TRBJ1-1; D gene: NA; V gene: TRBV6-5; CDR3 protein: CASSYEGPGNTEAFF; CDR3 DNA: TGTGCCAGCAGTTATGAGGGGCCTGGGAACACTGAAGCTTTCTTT
clone size: many; J gene: TRBJ2-7; D gene: TRBD2; V gene: TRBV20-1; CDR3 protein: CSGVAGSYEQYF; CDR3 DNA: TGCAGTGGAGTAGCGGGATCTTACGAGCAGTACTTC
clone size: many; J gene: TRBJ2-1; D gene: NA; V gene: TRBV7-3; CDR3 protein: CASSLSGNDNEQFF; CDR3 DNA: TGTGCCAGCAGCTTATCGGGTAATGACAATGAGCAGTTCTTC
clone size: many; J gene: TRBJ2-1; D gene: TRBD2; V gene: TRBV27; CDR3 protein: CASSLSRTSGSDEQFF; CDR3 DNA: TGTGCCAGCAGTTTATCGAGGACTAGCGGGAGCGATGAGCAGTTCTTC
clone size: many; J gene: TRBJ1-1; D gene: NA; V gene: TRBV29-1; CDR3 protein: CSVRDGYEAFF; CDR3 DNA: TGCAGCGTTAGGGACGGATACGAAGCTTTCTTT
clone size: many; J gene: TRBJ2-5; D gene: TRBD2; V gene: TRBV11-2; CDR3 protein: CASSYPQPGLAGGETQYF; CDR3 DNA: TGTGCCAGCAGCTACCCTCAACCCGGACTAGCGGGAGGGGAGACCCAGTACTTC
clone size: NA; J gene: TRBJ2-5; D gene: NA; V gene: TRBV7-9; CDR3 protein: CASSLGVPLGQEAQYF; CDR3 DNA: TGTGCCAGCAGCTTAGGGGTCCCTCTTGGCCAAGAGGCCCAGTACTTC
clone size: many; J gene: TRBJ2-5; D gene: TRBD2; V gene: TRBV29-1; CDR3 protein: CSGTSGIGETQYF; CDR3 DNA: TGCAGCGGGACTAGCGGGATTGGGGAGACCCAGTACTTC
clone size: many; J gene: TRBJ2-3; D gene: NA; V gene: TRBV6-2/TRBV6-3; CDR3 protein: CASSYVVDTQYF; CDR3 DNA: TGTGCCAGCAGTTACGTTGTGGATACGCAGTATTTT
clone size: many; J gene: TRBJ2-1; D gene: TRBD2; V gene: TRBV12-3/TRBV12-4; CDR3 protein: CASSFLRWTSGRDEQFF; CDR3 DNA: TGTGCCAGCAGTTTTCTCCGCTGGACTAGCGGGAGGGATGAGCAGTTCTTC
clone size: NA; J gene: TRBJ2-5; D gene: TRBD1; V gene: TRBV5-4; CDR3 protein: CASSLRTGTETQYF; CDR3 DNA: TGTGCCAGCAGCTTAAGGACAGGGACAGAGACCCAGTACTTC
clone size: many; J gene: TRBJ2-1; D gene: TRBD2; V gene: TRBV5-1; CDR3 protein: CASSLAGGTSGSSSYNEQFF; CDR3 DNA: TGCGCCAGCAGCTTGGCCGGCGGGACTAGCGGGTCCAGCTCCTACAATGAGCAGTTCTTC
clone size: many; J gene: TRBJ1-1; D gene: NA; V gene: TRBV20-1; CDR3 protein: CSARGGVGKEAFF; CDR3 DNA: TGCAGTGCTCGCGGGGGTGTGGGCAAGGAAGCTTTCTTT
clone size: many; J gene: TRBJ2-3; D gene: NA; V gene: TRBV12-5; CDR3 protein: CASSLGDSPGDTQYF; CDR3 DNA: TGTGCTAGTTCCCTAGGAGACAGCCCGGGCGATACGCAGTATTTT
clone size: many; J gene: TRBJ2-1; D gene: TRBD2; V gene: TRBV11-2; CDR3 protein: CASRTSGRGEQFF; CDR3 DNA: TGTGCCAGCCGGACTAGCGGGAGGGGTGAGCAGTTCTTC
clone size: many; J gene: TRBJ2-2; D gene: NA; V gene: TRBV2; CDR3 protein: CASSEENTGELFF; CDR3 DNA: TGTGCCAGCAGTGAAGAAAACACCGGGGAGCTGTTTTTT
clone size: many; J gene: TRBJ2-3; D gene: NA; V gene: TRBV2; CDR3 protein: CASSGFSRTDTQYF; CDR3 DNA: TGTGCCAGCAGTGGTTTCTCGCGCACAGATACGCAGTATTTT
clone size: many; J gene: TRBJ2-2; D gene: NA; V gene: TRBV25-1; CDR3 protein: CASSTGLAGELFF; CDR3 DNA: TGTGCCAGCAGCACAGGGCTCGCCGGGGAGCTGTTTTTT
clone size: many; J gene: TRBJ1-3; D gene: NA; V gene: TRBV6-5; CDR3 protein: CASSYGNTIYF; CDR3 DNA: TGTGCCAGCAGTTATGGAAACACCATATATTTT
clone size: many; J gene: TRBJ2-1; D gene: TRBD2; V gene: TRBV10-3; CDR3 protein: CAITGVAGVMDEQFF; CDR3 DNA: TGTGCCATCACGGGGGTAGCGGGAGTTATGGATGAGCAGTTCTTC
clone size: many; J gene: TRBJ1-1; D gene: NA; V gene: TRBV6-5; CDR3 protein: CASTPEAGREAFF; CDR3 DNA: TGTGCCAGCACCCCCGAGGCTGGCAGGGAAGCTTTCTTT
clone size: NA; J gene: TRBJ2-1; D gene: NA; V gene: TRBV7-9; CDR3 protein: CASSVRNEQFF; CDR3 DNA: TGTGCCAGCAGCGTGCGGAATGAGCAGTTCTTC
clone size: many; J gene: TRBJ1-6; D gene: NA; V gene: TRBV6-5; CDR3 protein: CASSSVGEPLHF; CDR3 DNA: TGTGCCAGCAGTTCCGTGGGGGAACCCCTCCACTTT
clone size: few; J gene: TRBJ2-7; D gene: NA; V gene: TRBV2; CDR3 protein: CASQGGGDPYEQYF; CDR3 DNA: TGTGCCAGCCAAGGAGGGGGGGACCCCTACGAGCAGTACTTC
clone size: many; J gene: TRBJ1-2; D gene: TRBD1; V gene: TRBV12-3/TRBV12-4; CDR3 protein: CASSRTGGIGGYTF; CDR3 DNA: TGTGCCAGCAGTCGTACAGGGGGAATAGGTGGCTACACCTTC
clone size: many; J gene: TRBJ1-5; D gene: NA; V gene: TRBV12-3/TRBV12-4; CDR3 protein: CASSRTSGGNQPQHF; CDR3 DNA: TGTGCCAGCAGCAGGACATCGGGGGGCAATCAGCCCCAGCATTTT
clone size: many; J gene: TRBJ1-2; D gene: NA; V gene: TRBV7-9; CDR3 protein: CASSLSHIPYYGYTF; CDR3 DNA: TGTGCCAGCAGCTTAAGCCACATCCCCTACTATGGCTACACCTTC
clone size: many; J gene: TRBJ1-1; D gene: NA; V gene: TRBV27; CDR3 protein: CASAEGPNDTEAFF; CDR3 DNA: TGTGCCAGCGCCGAGGGCCCTAATGACACTGAAGCTTTCTTT
clone size: many; J gene: TRBJ2-3; D gene: NA; V gene: TRBV12-3/TRBV12-4; CDR3 protein: CASSLLAALGTDTQYF; CDR3 DNA: TGTGCCAGCAGTCTACTAGCAGCCCTGGGGACAGATACGCAGTATTTT
clone size: many; J gene: TRBJ1-2; D gene: NA; V gene: TRBV7-8; CDR3 protein: CASSLIGGPNGYTF; CDR3 DNA: TGTGCCAGCAGCTTAATTGGGGGACCTAATGGCTACACCTTC
clone size: many; J gene: TRBJ1-2; D gene: NA; V gene: TRBV12-3/TRBV12-4; CDR3 protein: CASSPKGSYGYTF; CDR3 DNA: TGTGCCAGCAGTCCAAAGGGGTCCTATGGCTACACCTTC
clone size: many; J gene: TRBJ2-7; D gene: NA; V gene: TRBV6-1; CDR3 protein: CASSEAHRYYEQYF; CDR3 DNA: TGTGCCAGCAGTGAAGCGCACAGGTATTACGAGCAGTACTTC
clone size: many; J gene: TRBJ2-5; D gene: NA; V gene: TRBV6-5; CDR3 protein: CASSYWGARETQYF; CDR3 DNA: TGTGCCAGCAGTTACTGGGGGGCCAGGGAGACCCAGTACTTC
clone size: many; J gene: TRBJ2-4; D gene: NA; V gene: TRBV10-3; CDR3 protein: CAISGRDKNIQYF; CDR3 DNA: TGTGCCATCAGTGGCCGTGACAAAAACATTCAGTACTTC
clone size: many; J gene: TRBJ2-2; D gene: TRBD2; V gene: TRBV28; CDR3 protein: CASSLGGSNTGELFF; CDR3 DNA: TGTGCCAGCAGTTTAGGCGGGAGTAACACCGGGGAGCTGTTTTTT
clone size: many; J gene: TRBJ2-1; D gene: TRBD2; V gene: TRBV11-2; CDR3 protein: CASSLGRLAGGPRDNEQFF; CDR3 DNA: TGTGCCAGCAGCTTAGGCCGACTAGCGGGAGGGCCTCGGGACAATGAGCAGTTCTTC
clone size: NA; J gene: TRBJ1-1; D gene: NA; V gene: TRBV20-1; CDR3 protein: CSARDPGGRGTEAFF; CDR3 DNA: TGCAGTGCTAGAGACCCTGGGGGGAGAGGCACTGAAGCTTTCTTT
clone size: many; J gene: TRBJ2-7; D gene: TRBD2; V gene: TRBV5-5; CDR3 protein: CASSLAGGPYEQYF; CDR3 DNA: TGTGCCAGCAGCTTGGCGGGAGGGCCCTACGAGCAGTACTTC
clone size: many; J gene: TRBJ2-2; D gene: NA; V gene: TRBV18; CDR3 protein: CASSPGANTGELFF; CDR3 DNA: TGTGCCAGCTCACCAGGGGCGAACACCGGGGAGCTGTTTTTT
clone size: many; J gene: TRBJ2-5; D gene: NA; V gene: TRBV10-2; CDR3 protein: CASGIPDGSLGTKETQYF; CDR3 DNA: TGCGCCAGCGGGATACCGGACGGTTCGTTAGGGACCAAAGAGACCCAGTACTTC
clone size: few; J gene: TRBJ1-1; D gene: NA; V gene: TRBV28; CDR3 protein: CASHNAGAHAFF; CDR3 DNA: TGTGCCAGCCACAATGCGGGGGCGCATGCTTTCTTT
clone size: many; J gene: TRBJ2-7; D gene: TRBD1; V gene: TRBV7-9; CDR3 protein: CASSLGLWTGSYEQYF; CDR3 DNA: TGTGCCAGCAGCTTAGGGCTTTGGACAGGCTCCTACGAGCAGTACTTC
clone size: NA; J gene: TRBJ2-3; D gene: NA; V gene: TRBV11-2; CDR3 protein: CASSPGAGHNTQYF; CDR3 DNA: TGTGCCAGCAGCCCCGGAGCGGGCCACAATACGCAGTATTTT
clone size: many; J gene: TRBJ2-7; D gene: NA; V gene: TRBV20-1; CDR3 protein: CSAVGPAPEQYF; CDR3 DNA: TGCAGTGCTGTTGGACCCGCCCCCGAGCAGTACTTC
clone size: many; J gene: TRBJ1-4; D gene: TRBD1; V gene: TRBV20-1; CDR3 protein: CSARGNRDSWNEKLFF; CDR3 DNA: TGCAGTGCTAGAGGAAATCGGGACAGCTGGAATGAAAAACTGTTTTTT
clone size: many; J gene: TRBJ2-2; D gene: NA; V gene: TRBV7-2; CDR3 protein: CASTKVAGTSNTGELFF; CDR3 DNA: TGTGCCAGCACTAAAGTCGCCGGGACATCGAACACCGGGGAGCTGTTTTTT
clone size: many; J gene: TRBJ2-1; D gene: NA; V gene: TRBV3-1; CDR3 protein: CASRHHRENEQFF; CDR3 DNA: TGTGCCAGCAGACACCATCGAGAGAATGAGCAGTTCTTC
clone size: many; J gene: TRBJ2-3; D gene: TRBD2; V gene: TRBV24-1; CDR3 protein: CATSEGGDYTDTQYF; CDR3 DNA: TGTGCCACCAGTGAGGGAGGGGATTACACAGATACGCAGTATTTT